Reported below is one TCR beta chain. The clone's antigen remains unknown. No per-base quality is available; no much larger clone lies one base away. The receptor library was made with the immunoSEQ multiplex PCR assay. RNA was extracted from all samples and reverse transcribed into cDNA, which served as template for TCR sequencing. SuperScript III was used to make first-strand cDNA, primed with a 2:1 mix of oligo-dT and random hexamers. Amplification bias was assessed with a synthetic immune receptor repertoire, and residual bias was removed computationally. The study's own analysis went as follows. Raw reads were preprocessed to remove errors, and CDR3 was defined by IMGT conventions from the conserved cysteine to phenylalanine. Clonality was computed by normalizing Shannon entropy by log2 of the number of productive unique TCRs and subtracting the result from 1. CD4 or CD8 identity of scalp clones was inferred by cross-referencing scalp TCRbeta sequences with sorted blood CD4 and CD8 repertoires. Not all clones reach the TCRdb copy of this immuneACCESS table, which keeps in-frame sequences only. Checked studies attribute under half of the gap to unresolved V genes and leave the rest unexplained. Clone size and the V and J calls come from that table; the DNA yielded D and trimming. The sample contains around 140,000 clones, around 86% of them found a single time. The ten largest clones take up roughly 16% of the sample.

V is reduced by 3 bases and J by 1 base, leaving a spacing of 16 bases between them. The cysteine opens and the phenylalanine closes a CDR3 of 15 amino acids. The retained sequence is limited to the CDR3, 45 bases, with the frame set at the first base. Based on the germline V gene, the CDR1 and CDR2 sequences are SQVTM and ANQGSEA. The data are from a study of CD8+ T cells in alopecia areata (dated by TCRdb to about 2018). Study-wide context: Treated patients were enrolled in an open-label pilot trial of oral tofacitinib, 5 to 10 mg twice daily, for moderate-to-severe alopecia areata. Tofacitinib was administered for 6 to 18 months, and 6 months of follow-up off drug were then conducted to assess delayed response and recurrence. To study T cell clonal expansion in alopecia areata, the researchers applied high-throughput TCRbeta sequencing to both the C3H/HeJ mouse model and human patients. Scalp tissue and sorted CD4+ and CD8+ peripheral blood T cells from patchy and totalis/universalis alopecia areata patients and from healthy controls were covered by human TCRbeta sequencing. Tofacitinib-treated patients had biopsies at baseline and at 4 and 24 weeks of treatment, with a later scalp biopsy in several patients. Scalp clonality was compared across normal scalp (n=4), patchy alopecia areata scalp (n=8), and alopecia totalis/universalis scalp (n=8). RNA was extracted with the PAXgene miRNA kit for fixed scalp, the miRNeasy kit for PBMCs, and the RNeasy kit for mouse skin. TCRbeta CDR3 regions were amplified by immunoSEQ multiplex PCR with 35 Vbeta forward and 13 Jbeta reverse primers.

Beyond this particular receptor, the publication reports: Higher clonality and more expanded CD8+ clones were observed in lesional scalp than in normal scalp, particularly in alopecia totalis/universalis, a finding suggestive of antigenic drive. TCR sequences shared between patients were less clear than in mice, possibly partly because of HLA diversity in the patient population. Unlike mouse skin, which is dominated by gammadelta T cells, normal human skin has resident alphabeta T cells that are also sequenced, and this complicates analysis of the scalp TCR repertoire.

Per the publication, the time point label means: baseline before oral tofacitinib. Lesional scalp punch biopsies and peripheral blood were obtained from alopecia areata patients. PBMCs were isolated by density centrifugation and stained for CD3, CD4 and CD8, after which CD4+ and CD8+ T cells were sorted on a FACSAria. The V and J genes are TRBV29-1 and TRBJ2-7; TRBD1 is a possible D gene, resting on 6 matching bases. This material consisted of CD8+ T cells sorted from blood, taken at week 0. This TCR derives from a human donor with alopecia areata. The base sequence is TGCAGCGTTGAGGAACAGGGACGGGCATCCTACGAGCAGTACTTC. This encodes CSVEEQGRASYEQYF.